The text below deals with one T cell receptor beta chain. Antigen: not known. The source of the sample is a study of shared clonotypes between healthy human individuals. Germline CDR1 and CDR2: SNHLY and FYNNEI. V lost 4 bases, J lost 0 bases, and 11 bases stayed unmatched. CDR3 length equals 19 residues. Study-level findings and limits: Only blood samples were collected, and tissue repertoires likely differ.

Deep-level settings were used for running the assay. Sorted-subset replicate PCRs used 200 ng of genomic DNA. This amount corresponded to some 32,000 T cell genomes. Assay used: immunoSEQ multiplex PCR; TCRdb lists only in-frame clones, some missing. The sample includes about 2 million clones, 95% of them seen just once. This chain connects TRBV2 to TRBJ2-1; 11 positions agree with TRBD2. Sequences were obtained from naive CD4+ T cells sorted from blood. The subset is: CD45RA+ positively selected. The source is a man younger than 35 in good health. The CDR3 coding sequence is TGTGCCAGCAGTGGTCCGGCTAGCGGGGGGATCAGCTCCTACAATGAGCAGTTCTTC. Its protein is CASSGPASGGISSYNEQFF. Full variable domain (rest looked up from reference TRBV2 and TRBJ2-1): EPEVTQTPSHQVTQMGQEVILRCVPISNHLYFYWYRQILGQKVEFLVSFYNNEISEKSEIFDDQFSVERPDGSNFTLKIRSTKLEDSAMYFCASSGPASGGISSYNEQFFGPGTRLTVL.